These 27 T cell receptor beta chains were all obtained from the same sample, sequenced in a study of blood T cells in healthy people across ages. Alongside a J-beta primer mix, a sample-barcoded 5' primer served in a second PCR lasting roughly 6 to 11 cycles. TCRdb re-derived calls from the 5' RACE reads in MiXCR, one entry per CDR3 protein. Of 850,000 to 1,100,000 distinct CDR3 sequences detected, less than 45% appear once; the ten largest clones hold about 12%. Specimen: blood. All receptors derive from a young man in good health.

This clonotype was detected a few times. The V gene is TRBV4-3, the J gene TRBJ2-7; D gene ambiguous. CDR1 and CDR2 from the germline V gene are LGHNA and YSLEER. Trimming shortened V by 0 bases and J by 4 bases, and 13 bases separated the two germline ends. The CDR3 spans 15 residues. The CDR3 DNA follows: TGCGCCAGCAGCCAAGATCCGGGCAGCTTTTACGAGCAGTACTTC. Translating it yields CASSQDPGSFYEQYF.

The rearrangement links TRBV15 to TRBJ2-3, with a tentative D call TRBD1 (5 bases). Germline V gene sequence: CDR1 LNHNV, CDR2 YYDKDF (reference sequence). V was shortened by 2 bases and J by 0 bases, with 12 bases between the two germline ends. This CDR3 comprises 16 residues. The chain's CDR3 is CATSRPERGSTDTQYF. The CDR3, as DNA: TGTGCCACCAGCAGACCCGAAAGGGGCAGCACAGATACGCAGTATTTT.

This clonotype was seen only once. The chain combines TRBV12-3 or TRBV12-4 with TRBJ2-7; 8 bases agree with TRBD1. The J call may not be correct, given that the DNA end is closer to TRBJ2-5. This CDR3 is built from 14 residues. Written as DNA, the CDR3 is TGTGCCAGCAGCTCCAATACAGGGGGAGAGACCCAGTACTTC. This codes for CASSSNTGGETQYF.

This chain joins TRBV7-2 and TRBJ2-5; D tentatively reads TRBD1 or TRBD2 (6 bases each). Germline V gene lookup returns CDR1 SGHTA and CDR2 FQGNSA. The CDR3 runs 15 residues. The V end was cut by 0 bases, the J end by 0 bases, with 8 bases between. CDR3 protein: CASSLARDNQETQYF. CDR3 nucleotides: TGTGCCAGCAGCTTAGCGCGGGACAACCAAGAGACCCAGTACTTC.

This clonotype occurred a few times. V is TRBV20-1 and J is TRBJ1-2; D not certain. Trimming cost V 0 bases and J 2 bases, with 10 bases left between them. The CDR3 is 14 residues long. Germline assignment: CDR1 DFQATT and CDR2 SNEGSKA (reference sequence). This CDR3 reads CSARDSQRNYGYTF. In DNA, the CDR3 is TGCAGTGCTAGAGATTCGCAGCGAAACTATGGCTACACCTTC.

The V call is TRBV6-6, the J call TRBJ2-1; tentatively, D is TRBD2 (6 bases). Germline assignment: CDR1 MNHNY and CDR2 SVGAGI (reference sequence). V was trimmed by 8 bases and J by 0 bases, leaving 11 bases between them. The CDR3 loop spans 14 amino acids. The CDR3 is CASGGASSYNEQFF. In DNA form, the CDR3 reads TGTGCCAGCGGAGGGGCGAGCTCCTACAATGAGCAGTTCTTC.

The V gene is TRBV6-1, the J gene TRBJ2-7; D might be TRBD1 or TRBD2, each matching 5 bases. The CDR3 is 15 amino acids. Germline V gene sequence: CDR1 MNHNS, CDR2 SASEGT. Trimming removed 9 bases from V and 7 bases from J, with 25 bases in between. The chain's CDR3 is CASTPGPTSYNEQYF. DNA for the CDR3: TGTGCCAGTACCCCGGGGCCTACCTCCTACAATGAGCAGTACTTC.

This clonotype was counted a few times. The chain joins TRBV6-5 to TRBJ1-2, with D hard to call. Germline CDR1 is MNHEY and CDR2 is SVGAGI. The germline V and J ends were trimmed by 2 bases and 6 bases, with 10 bases remaining between them. The CDR3 loop spans 13 amino acids. CDR3 nucleotide sequence: TGTGCCAGCAGTTACCTGAATCGGGATGGCTACACCTTC. Its translation: CASSYLNRDGYTF.

The chain employs TRBV7-2 and TRBJ1-1, with a tentative D call TRBD1 (6 bases). Trimming removed 5 bases at V and 1 base at J, with 17 bases between. This CDR3 spans 16 amino acids. Germline values: CDR1 SGHTA, CDR2 FQGNSA. CDR3 nucleotides: TGTGCCAGCAGCCCCCGGCGGGGGCTTCGGAACACTGAAGCTTTCTTT. Residues: CASSPRRGLRNTEAFF.

This clonotype was seen more than once but under ten times. CDR3 sequence reads: CASSESGTVREKLFF. The CDR3 DNA is TGTGCCAGCAGTGAATCGGGGACAGTGAGGGAAAAACTGTTTTTT. The chain employs TRBV25-1 and TRBJ1-4, with 7 bases matching TRBD1. Trimming cost V 1 base and J 8 bases; bases outside gene matches: 7. CDR3 length equals 15 residues. Germline V lookup: CDR1 MGHDK, CDR2 SYGVNS.

This clonotype was seen more than once but under ten times. The chain employs TRBV7-9 and TRBJ2-7; possibly TRBD1 for D (6 bases). V lost 5 bases and J 1 base, leaving 15 bases between the germline ends. Germline assignment: CDR1 SEHNR and CDR2 FQNEAQ (reference sequence). CDR3 length: 15 amino acids. The CDR3 nucleotides are TGTGCCAGCAGCCTACACAGGGAAGTTTCCTACGAGCAGTACTTC. This sequence encodes CASSLHREVSYEQYF.

This clonotype showed up just a few times. The V gene is TRBV12-3 or TRBV12-4, the J gene TRBJ1-5, with D possibly matching TRBD1 (5 bases). This CDR3 has 14 amino acids. V lost 5 bases, J lost 6 bases, and 14 bases lay in between. DNA for the CDR3: TGTGCCAGCAGTCCCTCCGGGGCGGGTCAGCCCCAGCATTTT. Protein product: CASSPSGAGQPQHF.

This clonotype was picked up one time. This chain links TRBV5-5 with TRBJ1-2, with 9 positions matching TRBD1. The germline V gene encodes CDR1 SGHKS and CDR2 YYEKEE (reference sequence). This CDR3 contains 15 residues. Losses at the gene ends were 3 bases for V and 4 bases for J; bases not matched to a gene: 7. The CDR3 reads CASSSGQGLFYGYTF. CDR3 nucleotide sequence: TGTGCCAGCAGCTCGGGACAGGGACTGTTCTATGGCTACACCTTC.

This chain connects TRBV6-2 or TRBV6-3 to TRBJ2-1, with 10 bases matching TRBD2. This CDR3 comprises 17 residues. Germline CDR1 is MNHEY and CDR2 is SVGEGT. V lost 0 bases, J lost 4 bases, and 6 bases stayed unmatched. The CDR3 reads CASSYSKKRGGYNEQFF. For the CDR3, the DNA is TGTGCCAGCAGTTACTCGAAGAAGCGGGGGGGATACAATGAGCAGTTCTTC.

The chain is built from TRBV12-3 or TRBV12-4 and TRBJ2-3; 7 bases agree with TRBD1. V lost 5 bases and J lost 4; bases outside the gene matches: 6. The length of the CDR3 is 14 residues. CDR3 DNA sequence: TGTGCCAGCAGTCACCGACAGGGCGCAGATACGCAGTATTTT. This encodes CASSHRQGADTQYF.

The J gene is TRBJ1-2, the V gene TRBV5-1; tentative D call: TRBD1 (5 bases). The CDR3 loop spans 15 amino acids. The V end was cut by 4 bases, the J end by 0 bases, with 13 bases between. CDR1 is SGHRS, CDR2 YFSETQ, per germline. The CDR3 DNA sequence: TGCGCCAGCAGCCCGGAGGGGCACTCTAACTATGGCTACACCTTC. Its translation is CASSPEGHSNYGYTF.

J is TRBJ2-1 and V is TRBV28, with a weak D call TRBD1 (5 bases). This CDR3 has 11 amino acids. V gave up 7 bases and J gave up 8 bases, with 9 bases separating them. CDR1 and CDR2 (germline): MDHEN, SYDVKM. The CDR3 bases are TGTGCCAGCAACGCAGGGTATGAGCAGTTCTTC. Protein sequence: CASNAGYEQFF.

The chain carries TRBV6-2 or TRBV6-3 and TRBJ1-6, with TRBD1 matching over 12 bases. The V and J ends lost 4 bases and 10 bases, in that order; junction bases with no gene match: 5. The CDR3 length is 15 residues. Per germline, CDR1 MNHEY and CDR2 SVGEGT. CDR3 sequence (DNA): TGTGCCAGCAGTTTCGCCGGGACAGGGGGCTCACCCCTCCACTTT. Translation: CASSFAGTGGSPLHF.

This clonotype was observed a few times. The V call is TRBV21-1, the J call TRBJ1-5; the table's D call of TRBD1 was not tested on the DNA. TRBV21-1 is designated a pseudogene. This CDR3 comprises 14 residues. CDR3 DNA sequence: TGTGCCACCTCTAGGGGACACTTCAATCAGCCCCAGCATTTT. Translation: CATSRGHFNQPQHF.

This clonotype was recorded many times. One end of the junction does not line up with germline, which may come from a read error. The chain recombines TRBV5-1 with TRBJ2-3, with TRBD2 matching 8 bases. CDR3 length: 14 residues. CDR1 is SGHRS and CDR2 is YFSETQ in the germline V gene. The DNA for the CDR3 is TGTGCCAGCAGCCCCGGACTAGCTGCGGATACGCAGTATTTT. This codes for CASSPGLAADTQYF.

The chain has TRBV6-5 and TRBJ2-2; 10 bases fit TRBD2. The CDR3 contains 17 residues. Germline V gene sequence: CDR1 MNHEY, CDR2 SVGAGI. Trimming cost V 4 bases and J 10 bases; bases outside gene matches: 15. This CDR3 is CASSSPLLAGEPEELFF. The DNA of the CDR3 is TGTGCCAGCAGTTCCCCCCTTCTAGCGGGGGAGCCCGAGGAGCTGTTTTTT.

The table lists this clonotype with a few counts. The chain employs TRBV5-1 and TRBJ2-7; maybe TRBD1 (6 bases). The CDR3 totals 15 residues. Germline CDR1 reads SGHRS; CDR2 reads YFSETQ. V gave up 1 base and J gave up 1 base, with 12 bases separating them. The CDR3 loop is CASSLRSRGSYEQYF. In DNA, the CDR3 is TGCGCCAGCAGCTTGAGGAGCAGGGGATCCTACGAGCAGTACTTC.

Concerning this clonotype: The junction does not match germline at one end; this may be a read error. This chain joins TRBV5-5 and TRBJ1-1; D is uncertain. CDR3 length: 14 residues. Germline CDR1 is SGHKS and CDR2 is YYEKEE (reference sequence). The CDR3 spells CTSSPLTGNTEAFF. The CDR3, as DNA: TGTACCAGCAGCCCCTTGACGGGGAACACTGAAGCTTTCTTT.

This chain joins TRBV2 and TRBJ2-7, with a weak D call TRBD2 (5 bases). Per the germline V gene, CDR1 is SNHLY and CDR2 is FYNNEI. Trimming removed 7 bases at V and 3 bases at J, with 16 bases between. This CDR3 is 14 amino acids long. DNA of the CDR3: TGTGCCAGCATCGGAAGCGGAGGTCTCTACGAGCAGTACTTC. Translation: CASIGSGGLYEQYF.

The chain links TRBV7-9 to TRBJ2-3, with TRBD1 matching over 8 bases. CDR3 length: 14 residues. The J segment lost 6 bases and the V segment lost 5 bases, leaving 7 bases of the junction unmatched. From germline, CDR1 is SEHNR and CDR2 FQNEAQ (reference sequence). CDR3 protein: CASSIAGQGDTQYF. CDR3 nucleotides: TGTGCCAGCAGCATCGCCGGACAGGGCGATACGCAGTATTTT.

This clonotype was counted a few times. One base away lies a much larger clone, so this may be a sequencing read error. V gene TRBV27 combines with J gene TRBJ1-2; no clear D gene. Germline values: CDR1 MNHEY, CDR2 SMNVEV (reference sequence). CDR3 length: 12 amino acids. Trimming removed 5 bases at V and 0 bases at J, with 4 bases between. CDR3 amino acids: CASSKTNYGYTF. CDR3 nucleotide sequence: TGTGCCAGCAGTAAAACTAACTATGGCTACACCTTC.

This clonotype was seen more than once but under ten times. The chain combines TRBV2 with TRBJ2-1; no clear D. This CDR3 has 14 amino acids. The V and J ends lost 2 bases and 5 bases respectively, with 10 bases between them. Per the germline V gene, CDR1 is SNHLY and CDR2 is FYNNEI. Written as DNA, the CDR3 is TGTGCCAGCAGTGAACACCCTACAAACAATGAGCAGTTCTTC. Its protein product is CASSEHPTNNEQFF.